This T cell receptor beta chain is from a study of brain T cells in children with intractable seizures. This table comes from immunoSEQ multiplex PCR, and its TCRdb copy is limited to in-frame clones, with some not included. This repertoire shows approximately 330,000 clones, more than 85% found once; its top ten account for approximately 5%. Trimming stripped 4 bases from V and 7 bases from J, with 16 bases between. Germline V CDR1 and CDR2: KGHSY, FQNENV. This CDR3 is built from 14 residues. Study observations and caveats: Patients' HCMV serostatus was unknown; virus specificity rests on CDR3 similarity alone. Pre-surgery blood may have been undersampled, hiding some clones.

The time point: blood from clinic visit 5 months post-surgery; TSC patient then seizure free. Sequencing was limited to surgery cases with top T cell transcript signatures in brain tissue. In regard to this clone: Its antigen is unidentified.

The chain uses TRBV16 and TRBJ1-2; possible D gene TRBD1, 5 bases. Here the sequenced sample was peripheral blood, taken 4 to 6 months after surgery. The receptor was derived from a boy under two years old with tuberous sclerosis and intractable seizures. The CDR3 loop reads CASSPQWGVGGYTF. The DNA for the CDR3 is TGTGCCAGCAGCCCCCAATGGGGGGTAGGTGGCTACACCTTC.